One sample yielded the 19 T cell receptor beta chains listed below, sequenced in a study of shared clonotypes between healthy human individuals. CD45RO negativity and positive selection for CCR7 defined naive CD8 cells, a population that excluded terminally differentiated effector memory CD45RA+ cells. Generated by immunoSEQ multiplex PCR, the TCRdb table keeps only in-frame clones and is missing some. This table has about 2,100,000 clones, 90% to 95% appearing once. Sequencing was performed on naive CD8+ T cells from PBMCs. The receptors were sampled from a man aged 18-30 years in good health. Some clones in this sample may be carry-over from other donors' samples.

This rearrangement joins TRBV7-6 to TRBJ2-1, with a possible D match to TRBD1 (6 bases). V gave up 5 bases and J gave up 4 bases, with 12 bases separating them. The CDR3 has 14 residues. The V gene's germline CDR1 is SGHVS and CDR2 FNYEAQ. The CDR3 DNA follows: TGTGCCAGCAGCCTACAGGGCCCGTACAATGAGCAGTTCTTC. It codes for CASSLQGPYNEQFF.

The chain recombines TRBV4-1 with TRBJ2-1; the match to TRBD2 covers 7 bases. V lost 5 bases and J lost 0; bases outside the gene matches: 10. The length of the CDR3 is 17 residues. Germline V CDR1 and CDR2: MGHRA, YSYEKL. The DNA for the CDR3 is TGCGCCAGCAGCTCTAAAGCGGGACCGAGCTCCTACAATGAGCAGTTCTTC. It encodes CASSSKAGPSSYNEQFF.

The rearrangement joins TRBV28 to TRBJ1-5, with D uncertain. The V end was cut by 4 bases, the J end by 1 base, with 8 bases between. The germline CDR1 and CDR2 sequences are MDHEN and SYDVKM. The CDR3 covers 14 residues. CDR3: CASSYDLSNQPQHF. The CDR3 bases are TGTGCCAGCAGTTACGACCTGAGCAATCAGCCCCAGCATTTT.

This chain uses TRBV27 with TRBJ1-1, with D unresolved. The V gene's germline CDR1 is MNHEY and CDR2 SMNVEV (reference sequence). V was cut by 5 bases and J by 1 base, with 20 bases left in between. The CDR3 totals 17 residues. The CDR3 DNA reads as TGTGCCAGCAGTCCTCTGACGGGTCCTAGGCGGAACACTGAAGCTTTCTTT. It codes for CASSPLTGPRRNTEAFF.

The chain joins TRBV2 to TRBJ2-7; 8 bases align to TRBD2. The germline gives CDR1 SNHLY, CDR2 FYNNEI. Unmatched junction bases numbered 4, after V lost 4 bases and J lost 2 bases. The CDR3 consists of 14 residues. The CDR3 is CASSVGAGAYEQYF. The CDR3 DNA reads TGTGCCAGCAGTGTTGGAGCGGGGGCCTACGAGCAGTACTTC. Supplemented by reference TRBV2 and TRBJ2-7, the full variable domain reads EPEVTQTPSHQVTQMGQEVILRCVPISNHLYFYWYRQILGQKVEFLVSFYNNEISEKSEIFDDQFSVERPDGSNFTLKIRSTKLEDSAMYFCASSVGAGAYEQYFGPGTRLTVT.

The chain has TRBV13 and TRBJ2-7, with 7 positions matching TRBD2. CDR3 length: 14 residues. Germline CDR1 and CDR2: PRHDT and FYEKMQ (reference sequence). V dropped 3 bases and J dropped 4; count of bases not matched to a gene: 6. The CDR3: CASSFGGSRYEQYF. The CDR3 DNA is TGTGCCAGCAGCTTTGGCGGGAGTAGATACGAGCAGTACTTC.

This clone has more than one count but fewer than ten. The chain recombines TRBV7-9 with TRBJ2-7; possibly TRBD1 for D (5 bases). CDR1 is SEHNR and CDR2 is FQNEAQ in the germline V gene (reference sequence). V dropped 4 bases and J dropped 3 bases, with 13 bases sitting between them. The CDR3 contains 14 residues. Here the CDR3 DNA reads TGTGCCAGCAGCTCAACTACCACAGGCTACGAGCAGTACTTC. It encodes CASSSTTTGYEQYF. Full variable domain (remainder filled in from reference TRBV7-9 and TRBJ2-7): DTGVSQNPRHKITKRGQNVTFRCDPISEHNRLYWYRQTLGQGPEFLTYFQNEAQLEKSRLLSDRFSAERPKGSFSTLEIQRTEQGDSAMYLCASSSTTTGYEQYFGPGTRLTVT.

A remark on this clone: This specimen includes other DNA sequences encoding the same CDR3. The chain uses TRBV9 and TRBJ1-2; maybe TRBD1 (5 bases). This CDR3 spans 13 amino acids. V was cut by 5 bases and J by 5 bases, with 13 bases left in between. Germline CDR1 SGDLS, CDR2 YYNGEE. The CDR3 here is CASSPGTGYGYTF. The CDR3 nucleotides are TGTGCCAGCAGTCCCGGGACGGGGTATGGCTACACCTTC.

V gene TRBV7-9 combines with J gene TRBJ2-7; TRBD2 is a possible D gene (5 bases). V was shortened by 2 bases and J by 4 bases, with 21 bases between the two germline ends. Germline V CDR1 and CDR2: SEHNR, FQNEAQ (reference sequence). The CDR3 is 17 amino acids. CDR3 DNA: TGTGCCAGCAGCTTAAGATCCGGGGTGGTTTTCGATTACGAGCAGTACTTC. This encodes CASSLRSGVVFDYEQYF.

The CDR3 coding sequence is TGTGCCAGCAGCCCCCCTGGGACTAGCGGGATAGCTGATGAGCAGTTCTTC. Protein: CASSPPGTSGIADEQFF. The chain is built from TRBV4-2 and TRBJ2-1, with 13 bases that match TRBD2. Germline V gives CDR1 LGHNA, CDR2 YNFKEQ. Trimming cost V 4 bases and J 8 bases; bases outside gene matches: 11. CDR3 length: 17 amino acids.

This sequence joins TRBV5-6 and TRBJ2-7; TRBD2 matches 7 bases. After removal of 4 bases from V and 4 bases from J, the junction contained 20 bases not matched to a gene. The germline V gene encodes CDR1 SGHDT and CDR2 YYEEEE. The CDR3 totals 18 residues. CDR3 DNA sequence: TGTGCCAGCAGCCCGGAAGGTTCCCGCGGGGGACTTAAATACGAGCAGTACTTC. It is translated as CASSPEGSRGGLKYEQYF. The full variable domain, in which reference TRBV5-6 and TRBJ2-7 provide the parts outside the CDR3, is DAGVTQSPTHLIKTRGQQVTLRCSPKSGHDTVSWYQQALGQGPQFIFQYYEEEERQRGNFPDRFSGHQFPNYSSELNVNALLLGDSALYLCASSPEGSRGGLKYEQYFGPGTRLTVT.

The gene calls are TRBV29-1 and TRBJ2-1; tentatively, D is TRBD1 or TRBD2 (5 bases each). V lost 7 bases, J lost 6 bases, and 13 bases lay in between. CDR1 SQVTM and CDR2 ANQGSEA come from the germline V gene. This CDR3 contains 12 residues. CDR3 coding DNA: TGCAGCGCCTGGGGACCGGCCAATGAGCAGTTCTTC. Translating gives CSAWGPANEQFF.

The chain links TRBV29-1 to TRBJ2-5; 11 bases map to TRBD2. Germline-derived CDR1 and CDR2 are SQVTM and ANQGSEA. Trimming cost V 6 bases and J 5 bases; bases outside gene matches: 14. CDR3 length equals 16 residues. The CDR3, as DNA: TGCAGCGTCCCTCACTCCCTAGCGGGAGGTCTGGAGACCCAGTACTTC. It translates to CSVPHSLAGGLETQYF. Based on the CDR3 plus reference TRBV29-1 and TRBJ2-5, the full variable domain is SAVISQKPSRDICQRGTSLTIQCQVDSQVTMMFWYRQQPGQSLTLIATANQGSEATYESGFVIDKFPISRPNLTFSTLTVSNMSPEDSSIYLCSVPHSLAGGLETQYFGPGTRLLVL.

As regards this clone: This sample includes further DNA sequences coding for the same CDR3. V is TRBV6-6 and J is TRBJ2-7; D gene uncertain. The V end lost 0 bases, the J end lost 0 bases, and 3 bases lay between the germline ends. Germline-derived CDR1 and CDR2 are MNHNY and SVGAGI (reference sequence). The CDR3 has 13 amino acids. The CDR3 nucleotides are TGTGCCAGCAGTTACTCCAGCTCCTACGAGCAGTACTTC. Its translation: CASSYSSSYEQYF.

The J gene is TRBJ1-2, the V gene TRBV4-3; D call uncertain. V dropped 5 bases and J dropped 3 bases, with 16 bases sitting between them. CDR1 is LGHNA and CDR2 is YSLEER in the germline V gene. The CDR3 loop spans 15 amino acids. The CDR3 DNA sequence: TGCGCCAGCAGCTCGTACAATGAGGGAGACTATGGCTACACCTTC. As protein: CASSSYNEGDYGYTF.

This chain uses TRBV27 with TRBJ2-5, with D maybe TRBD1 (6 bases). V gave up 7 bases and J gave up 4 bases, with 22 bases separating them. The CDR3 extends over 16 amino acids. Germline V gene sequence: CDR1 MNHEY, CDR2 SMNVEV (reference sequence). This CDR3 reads CASNPGPGAFRETQYF. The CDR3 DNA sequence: TGTGCCAGCAATCCAGGGCCAGGGGCTTTCAGAGAGACCCAGTACTTC.

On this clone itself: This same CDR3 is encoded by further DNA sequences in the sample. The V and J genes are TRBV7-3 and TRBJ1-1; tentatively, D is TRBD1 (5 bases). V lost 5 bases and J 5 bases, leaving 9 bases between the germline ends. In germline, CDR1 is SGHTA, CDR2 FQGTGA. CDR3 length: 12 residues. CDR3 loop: CASSPGGTEAFF. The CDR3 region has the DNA TGTGCCAGCAGCCCTGGGGGGACTGAAGCTTTCTTT.

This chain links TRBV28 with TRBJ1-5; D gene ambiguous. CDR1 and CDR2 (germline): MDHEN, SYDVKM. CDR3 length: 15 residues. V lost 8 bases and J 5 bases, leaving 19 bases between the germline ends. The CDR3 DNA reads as TGTGCCAGCGTCCCGGGCTCGGTTATTTATCAGCCCCAGCATTTT. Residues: CASVPGSVIYQPQHF.

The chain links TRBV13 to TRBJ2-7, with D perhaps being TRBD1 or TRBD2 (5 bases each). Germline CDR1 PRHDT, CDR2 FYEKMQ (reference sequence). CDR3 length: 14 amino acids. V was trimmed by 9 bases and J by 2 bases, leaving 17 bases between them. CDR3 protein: CASSGAGAAYEQYF. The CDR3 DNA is TGTGCCAGTTCCGGGGCAGGCGCAGCCTACGAGCAGTACTTC.